A selection of T cell receptor beta chains follows, all from one sample in a study of blood T cell repertoires in COVID-19. Clones were read by immunoSEQ multiplex PCR, and TCRdb kept only the in-frame ones, dropping some. The sample has some 270,000 clones; 84% are singletons. Sequencing was carried out using peripheral blood. The receptors stem from a woman aged 40 to 50 who had recovered from COVID-19. The CDR3 runs from the conserved cysteine through the conserved F or W. D genes are given only for firm matches. Not all rows give a size; the values are once, few, many and, for expanded clones, a class.

CDR3 protein: CASSPRGGNQPQHF
CDR3 DNA: TGTGCCAGCAGTCCCCGGGGGGGGAATCAGCCCCAGCATTTT
clone size: NA
V gene: TRBV28
J gene: TRBJ1-5
D gene: NA

CDR3 protein: CASSLGVSGAAGGLETQYF
CDR3 DNA: TGCGCCAGCAGCTTGGGAGTTTCTGGTGCGGCAGGGGGCTTAGAGACCCAGTACTTC
clone size: NA
V gene: TRBV5-1
J gene: TRBJ2-5
D gene: TRBD1

CDR3 protein: CASSSLDSPGELFF
CDR3 DNA: TGTGCCAGCAGTTCTCTTGACAGTCCCGGGGAGCTGTTTTTT
clone size: NA
V gene: TRBV27
J gene: TRBJ2-2
D gene: NA

CDR3 protein: CASSSRTGRETQYF
CDR3 DNA: TGTGCCAGCAGCTCTAGGACAGGGCGAGAGACCCAGTACTTC
clone size: NA
V gene: TRBV6-5
J gene: TRBJ2-5
D gene: TRBD1

CDR3 protein: CASSLVASEQFF
CDR3 DNA: TGTGCCAGCAGCTTAGTAGCAAGTGAGCAGTTCTTC
clone size: NA
V gene: TRBV7-2
J gene: TRBJ2-1
D gene: NA

CDR3 protein: CATRTGNQPQHF
CDR3 DNA: TGTGCCACTCGGACGGGAAATCAGCCCCAGCATTTT
clone size: NA
V gene: TRBV19
J gene: TRBJ1-5
D gene: NA

CDR3 protein: CASSPGTGGTEAFF
CDR3 DNA: TGTGCCAGCAGTCCGGGGACAGGGGGTACTGAAGCTTTCTTT
clone size: few
V gene: TRBV28
J gene: TRBJ1-1
D gene: TRBD1

CDR3 protein: CATSRVRQGRSSYEQYF
CDR3 DNA: TGTGCCACCAGCAGAGTTCGACAGGGTAGAAGCTCCTACGAGCAGTACTTC
clone size: NA
V gene: TRBV15
J gene: TRBJ2-7
D gene: TRBD1

CDR3 protein: CASKLVGQGAPGELFF
CDR3 DNA: TGTGCCAGCAAATTAGTGGGACAGGGGGCCCCCGGGGAGCTGTTTTTT
clone size: NA
V gene: TRBV6-6
J gene: TRBJ2-2
D gene: TRBD1

CDR3 protein: CASSEAIFGGQYF
CDR3 DNA: TGTGCCAGCAGTGAAGCGATTTTCGGCGGCCAGTACTTC
clone size: NA
V gene: TRBV6-1
J gene: TRBJ2-5
D gene: NA

CDR3 protein: CASSRQGAGQPQHF
CDR3 DNA: TGTGCCAGCAGCAGACAGGGGGCAGGTCAGCCCCAGCATTTT
clone size: NA
V gene: TRBV7-2
J gene: TRBJ1-5
D gene: TRBD1

CDR3 protein: CASSTEGTEAFF
CDR3 DNA: TGTGCCAGCAGTACCGAGGGCACTGAAGCTTTCTTT
clone size: NA
V gene: TRBV2
J gene: TRBJ1-1
D gene: NA

CDR3 protein: CAISEGQRSSYEQYF
CDR3 DNA: TGTGCCATCAGTGAAGGACAGCGAAGCTCCTACGAGCAGTACTTC
clone size: NA
V gene: TRBV10-3
J gene: TRBJ2-7
D gene: NA

CDR3 protein: CAMFGGHDGELFF
CDR3 DNA: TGTGCCATGTTCGGGGGGCACGACGGGGAGCTGTTTTTT
clone size: NA
V gene: TRBV7-9
J gene: TRBJ2-2
D gene: NA

CDR3 protein: CASRRGQGTGELFF
CDR3 DNA: TGTGCCAGCAGGAGGGGACAGGGGACCGGGGAGCTGTTTTTT
clone size: NA
V gene: TRBV13
J gene: TRBJ2-2
D gene: TRBD1

CDR3 protein: CASSTGGTGANSPLHF
CDR3 DNA: TGTGCCAGCAGCACCGGAGGGACAGGGGCGAATTCACCCCTCCACTTT
clone size: NA
V gene: TRBV9
J gene: TRBJ1-6
D gene: TRBD1

CDR3 protein: CASSRGGDSPYGYTF
CDR3 DNA: TGTGCCAGCAGCCGGGGGGGGGACTCCCCTTATGGCTACACCTTC
clone size: NA
V gene: TRBV9
J gene: TRBJ1-2
D gene: NA

CDR3 protein: CAIETGAGTGELFF
CDR3 DNA: TGTGCCATCGAGACAGGGGCGGGTACCGGGGAGCTGTTTTTT
clone size: NA
V gene: TRBV10-3
J gene: TRBJ2-2
D gene: TRBD1

CDR3 protein: CASRLGLNNEQFF
CDR3 DNA: TGTGCCAGCCGCCTGGGCCTAAACAATGAGCAGTTCTTC
clone size: NA
V gene: TRBV7-2
J gene: TRBJ2-1
D gene: NA

CDR3 protein: CATAGQGGGYTF
CDR3 DNA: TGTGCCACCGCGGGACAGGGCGGGGGCTACACCTTC
clone size: NA
V gene: TRBV6-5
J gene: TRBJ1-2
D gene: TRBD1

CDR3 protein: CASSRTGELFF
CDR3 DNA: TGTGCCAGCAGTCGGACCGGGGAGCTGTTTTTT
clone size: NA
V gene: TRBV11-2
J gene: TRBJ2-2
D gene: NA

CDR3 protein: CASSPVNYGYTF
CDR3 DNA: TGCGCCAGCAGCCCGGTTAACTATGGCTACACCTTC
clone size: NA
V gene: TRBV5-1
J gene: TRBJ1-2
D gene: NA

CDR3 protein: CASSFPGQGMPSGYTF
CDR3 DNA: TGTGCCAGCAGCTTTCCGGGACAGGGGATGCCTTCCGGCTACACCTTC
clone size: NA
V gene: TRBV11-2
J gene: TRBJ1-2
D gene: TRBD1

CDR3 protein: CAISESTQDVHEQYF
CDR3 DNA: TGTGCCATCAGTGAGTCGACTCAAGACGTCCACGAGCAGTACTTC
clone size: NA
V gene: TRBV10-3
J gene: TRBJ2-7
D gene: NA

CDR3 protein: CASSPSGGVEYNEQFF
CDR3 DNA: TGTGCCAGCAGTCCTAGCGGGGGGGTGGAATACAATGAGCAGTTCTTC
clone size: once
V gene: TRBV28
J gene: TRBJ2-1
D gene: TRBD2

CDR3 protein: CATRGGALDEQYF
CDR3 DNA: TGTGCCACCAGAGGCGGGGCATTGGACGAGCAGTACTTC
clone size: few
V gene: TRBV15
J gene: TRBJ2-7
D gene: NA

CDR3 protein: CASNKGGWAYEQYF
CDR3 DNA: TGTGCCAGCAATAAAGGGGGCTGGGCCTACGAGCAGTACTTC
clone size: once
V gene: TRBV6-5
J gene: TRBJ2-7
D gene: TRBD1

CDR3 protein: CASSLARTGSTGGLFF
CDR3 DNA: TGCGCCAGCAGCTTGGCTAGGACAGGGTCAACAGGCGGGCTGTTTTTT
clone size: NA
V gene: TRBV5-1
J gene: TRBJ2-2
D gene: TRBD1

CDR3 protein: CASVPWGQNQETQYF
CDR3 DNA: TGCGCCAGCGTACCATGGGGACAGAACCAAGAGACCCAGTACTTC
clone size: once
V gene: TRBV5-1
J gene: TRBJ2-5
D gene: TRBD1

CDR3 protein: CASSPIDRNVYGYTF
CDR3 DNA: TGTGCCAGCAGTCCGATTGACAGGAACGTCTATGGCTACACCTTC
clone size: NA
V gene: TRBV28
J gene: TRBJ1-2
D gene: NA

CDR3 protein: CAWERATTNYGYTF
CDR3 DNA: TGTGCCTGGGAACGGGCGACTACTAACTATGGCTACACCTTC
clone size: few
V gene: TRBV30
J gene: TRBJ1-2
D gene: NA

CDR3 protein: CASSGSGQDFYYEQYF
CDR3 DNA: TGTGCCAGCAGTGGATCGGGACAGGACTTTTACTACGAGCAGTACTTC
clone size: NA
V gene: TRBV28
J gene: TRBJ2-7
D gene: TRBD1

CDR3 protein: CASSVEVALPDTQYF
CDR3 DNA: TGTGCCAGCAGTGTCGAAGTAGCCCTCCCAGATACGCAGTATTTT
clone size: NA
V gene: TRBV28
J gene: TRBJ2-3
D gene: NA

CDR3 protein: CASSLDGQARGNSPLHF
CDR3 DNA: TGTGCCAGCAGCTTGGATGGACAGGCCAGAGGGAATTCACCCCTCCACTTT
clone size: few
V gene: TRBV7-9
J gene: TRBJ1-6
D gene: TRBD1

CDR3 protein: CASSLSRTGNTEAFF
CDR3 DNA: TGTGCCAGCAGCTTATCTAGAACGGGGAACACTGAAGCTTTCTTT
clone size: NA
V gene: TRBV7-2
J gene: TRBJ1-1
D gene: NA

CDR3 protein: CASSEAGWRSYGYTF
CDR3 DNA: TGTGCCAGCAGTGAAGCCGGGTGGCGGTCCTATGGCTACACCTTC
clone size: NA
V gene: TRBV6-1
J gene: TRBJ1-2
D gene: NA

CDR3 protein: CASSWATTDTQYF
CDR3 DNA: TGTGCCAGCAGTTGGGCTACCACAGATACGCAGTATTTT
clone size: NA
V gene: TRBV28
J gene: TRBJ2-3
D gene: NA

CDR3 protein: CASRPWGDTEAFF
CDR3 DNA: TGTGCCAGCAGGCCATGGGGGGACACTGAAGCTTTCTTT
clone size: few
V gene: TRBV3-1/TRBV3-2
J gene: TRBJ1-1
D gene: NA

CDR3 protein: CASSRTRVHSPLHF
CDR3 DNA: TGTGCCAGCAGTCGGACACGAGTACATTCACCCCTCCACTTT
clone size: few
V gene: TRBV3-1/TRBV3-2
J gene: TRBJ1-6
D gene: NA

CDR3 protein: CASRLQGLSTEAFF
CDR3 DNA: TGTGCCAGCAGACTACAGGGGTTAAGCACTGAAGCTTTCTTT
clone size: once
V gene: TRBV7-9
J gene: TRBJ1-1
D gene: TRBD1

CDR3 protein: CASRKPSQGANEKLFF
CDR3 DNA: TGCGCCAGCAGGAAACCCTCACAGGGGGCAAATGAAAAACTGTTTTTT
clone size: NA
V gene: TRBV23-1
J gene: TRBJ1-4
D gene: TRBD1

CDR3 protein: CASSRPRDNSYEQYF
CDR3 DNA: TGTGCCAGCTCCCGTCCCCGGGACAACTCCTACGAGCAGTACTTC
clone size: once
V gene: TRBV18
J gene: TRBJ2-7
D gene: NA

CDR3 protein: CATGPGEVGQPQHF
CDR3 DNA: TGTGCCACTGGCCCCGGGGAGGTCGGTCAGCCCCAGCATTTT
clone size: few
V gene: TRBV6-5
J gene: TRBJ1-5
D gene: NA

CDR3 protein: CASSLATDGGELFF
CDR3 DNA: TGCGCCAGCAGCTTGGCCACAGACGGCGGGGAGCTGTTTTTT
clone size: NA
V gene: TRBV5-1
J gene: TRBJ2-2
D gene: NA

CDR3 protein: CASSTPGQGIDEQYF
CDR3 DNA: TGTGCCAGTAGTACCCCCGGACAGGGTATCGACGAGCAGTACTTC
clone size: few
V gene: TRBV19
J gene: TRBJ2-7
D gene: TRBD1

CDR3 protein: CASSYEPSGGTEAFF
CDR3 DNA: TGCGCCAGCAGTTACGAACCCTCGGGGGGCACTGAAGCTTTCTTT
clone size: NA
V gene: TRBV5-1
J gene: TRBJ1-1
D gene: NA

CDR3 protein: CASRRDFLNTEAFF
CDR3 DNA: TGTGCCAGCAGAAGGGACTTTTTGAACACTGAAGCTTTCTTT
clone size: NA
V gene: TRBV28
J gene: TRBJ1-1
D gene: NA

CDR3 protein: CASGGTSGYTF
CDR3 DNA: TGTGCCAGCGGTGGTACCAGTGGCTACACCTTC
clone size: NA
V gene: TRBV7-9
J gene: TRBJ1-2
D gene: NA

CDR3 protein: CATSETGPRRSYNEQFF
CDR3 DNA: TGTGCCACCAGTGAAACAGGGCCCCGCCGCTCCTACAATGAGCAGTTCTTC
clone size: NA
V gene: TRBV24-1
J gene: TRBJ2-1
D gene: NA

CDR3 protein: CASSLIAGGLETQYF
CDR3 DNA: TGTGCCAGCAGCTTAATAGCGGGGGGCCTAGAGACCCAGTACTTC
clone size: few
V gene: TRBV7-3
J gene: TRBJ2-5
D gene: TRBD2

CDR3 protein: CASLEGRGTYGYTF
CDR3 DNA: TGTGCCAGTTTGGAAGGCAGGGGAACCTATGGCTACACCTTC
clone size: NA
V gene: TRBV2
J gene: TRBJ1-2
D gene: NA

CDR3 protein: CASSLGGQGQEKLFF
CDR3 DNA: TGTGCCAGCAGTCTGGGGGGACAGGGTCAGGAAAAACTGTTTTTT
clone size: NA
V gene: TRBV6-5
J gene: TRBJ1-4
D gene: TRBD1

CDR3 protein: CASRDRGLTRETQYF
CDR3 DNA: TGTGCCAGCAGGGATAGGGGGCTAACTAGAGAGACCCAGTACTTC
clone size: NA
V gene: TRBV28
J gene: TRBJ2-5
D gene: TRBD1

CDR3 protein: CASSVAGGETQYF
CDR3 DNA: TGCGCCAGCAGCGTAGCGGGTGGAGAGACCCAGTACTTC
clone size: NA
V gene: TRBV4-1
J gene: TRBJ2-5
D gene: TRBD2

CDR3 protein: CASSTLTSGGEETQYF
CDR3 DNA: TGTGCCAGTAGCACCCTGACTAGCGGGGGGGAAGAGACCCAGTACTTC
clone size: NA
V gene: TRBV19
J gene: TRBJ2-5
D gene: TRBD2